The following is a TCR beta chain sequence with its context. Its antigen is not known. This entry is derived from a study of OX40 agonist ivuxolimab in advanced cancers. About the research overall: Of mixed ages from about 23 to 85 and averaging about 60 years, the group was approximately 84% male.

The CDR3 contains 13 residues. V lost 5 bases, J lost 2 bases, and 9 bases lay in between. Germline assignment: CDR1 SEHNR and CDR2 FQNEAQ (reference sequence). The study, taken as a whole, reports: Doses of 0.1 to 3.0 mg/kg were accompanied by clonal expansion of CD4+ and CD8+ blood T cells by week 6.

Repertoires were generated with immunoSEQ multiplex PCR, while TCRdb's copy carries only in-frame clones and drops some. The sample comprises over 70,000 clones, 75% to 85% of which are singletons, and about 5.4% rests with the top ten. The chain employs TRBV7-9 and TRBJ2-5, with D possibly matching TRBD1 (5 bases). The source material was CD4+ or CD8+ T cells sorted from blood, sampled in a trial of the OX40 agonist ivuxolimab. This receptor was obtained from an adult with an advanced solid tumor such as melanoma, head and neck, liver or kidney cancer. CDR3 residues: CASSTTAQETQYF. The DNA of the CDR3 is TGTGCCAGCAGCACGACAGCTCAAGAGACCCAGTACTTC.